This T cell receptor (beta chain) was retrieved from a study of graft-versus-host responses after intestinal transplantation (dated by TCRdb to 2020 to 2022). With regard to the full study: Recipients received multivisceral, liver-intestinal, or isolated intestinal transplants. The cohort enrolled 24 intestinal transplant recipients including one retransplant, and a few patients lacking pretransplant specimens were excluded. Graft-versus-host and host-versus-graft alloreactive T cell clones were tracked in the graft, circulation and bone marrow after intestinal transplantation using bulk TCR-beta CDR3 sequencing. A peak of at least 4% donor T cells among recipient peripheral blood mononuclear cells was the definition used for donor T cell macrochimerism. Alloreactive clones were identified by sequencing pre-transplant mixed lymphocyte reaction products and comparing them with unstimulated pre-transplant donor and recipient T cells. Rather than going through the commercial service, samples from three later patients were sequenced in-house on an Illumina MiSeq and processed with MiXCR. Every recipient was given anti-thymocyte globulin induction, then maintenance tacrolimus and steroids for around three years. General study outcomes and caveats: Early after transplant, peak levels of circulating GvH clones were found to be associated with declines in HvG clones. In the allografts of patients with donor T cell macrochimerism, GvH to HvG T cell clonal ratios were high. The relatively low number and heterogeneity of intestinal transplant patients limited the conclusions. GvH clones were found in recipient bone marrow, and some of the GvH clones appeared earlier in ileal mucosa or blood, which is consistent with an intestinal mucosal origin.

The library came from the immunoSEQ multiplex PCR assay. High-throughput TCR-beta CDR3 sequencing of genomic DNA from most patients was performed by Adaptive Biotechnologies. The published analysis was carried out like this. Adaptive's ImmunoSEQ software was the source of the TCR sequencing data for about 17 patients, while a few other patients were processed with MiXCR and VDJtools. CDR3 nucleotide sequences shared between donor and recipient were removed because their origin could not be assigned. To be classed as alloreactive, a clone needed at least 2-fold expansion over unstimulated cells and a minimum CFSE-low frequency of 0.002% (template counts) or 0.001% (read counts). Mappable clones were those detected in sequenced pre-transplant spleen, lymph node, or MLR CFSE-low populations of the donor or recipient. Cumulative frequency of alloreactive clones was calculated as a percentage of all sequences weighted by copy number. The immuneACCESS repertoire file appears here via TCRdb, limited to in-frame rearrangements. These files lack a portion of the clones; in checked studies, under half of the deficit traces to unresolved V genes, and the cause of the others is not known. V and J calls and clone size are those listed in that table; D and trimming were worked out from the DNA. The sample table shows roughly 80,000 clones, and around 92% are seen once. Approximately 0.7% of the sample rests with the top ten.

Details on this clone: The antigen it binds to is not known. Per-nucleotide qualities are absent, and no much larger clonotype sits a single base away.

In the first month after transplant, blood samples were collected up to 4 times, and after that at least monthly when available. The clonotype originates from a human patient who received an intestinal transplant, so some T cells may come from the graft donor. The sequences come from PBMCs, collected 98 days after intestinal transplantation.

The nucleotide sequence is TGTGCCAGCAGTTCCCCGGACGGTAGAGATACGCAGTATTTT. It translates to CASSSPDGRDTQYF. The V and J genes are TRBV28 and TRBJ2-3, with an unclear D gene assignment. The germline V gene specifies MDHEN as CDR1 and SYDVKM as CDR2. The junction carries 13 bases between V and J, which are trimmed by 4 bases and 5 bases respectively. The CDR3 starts with the cysteine, ends with the phenylalanine, and has 14 residues. Only the CDR3 part of the read is kept: 42 bases, read in frame from the first base.